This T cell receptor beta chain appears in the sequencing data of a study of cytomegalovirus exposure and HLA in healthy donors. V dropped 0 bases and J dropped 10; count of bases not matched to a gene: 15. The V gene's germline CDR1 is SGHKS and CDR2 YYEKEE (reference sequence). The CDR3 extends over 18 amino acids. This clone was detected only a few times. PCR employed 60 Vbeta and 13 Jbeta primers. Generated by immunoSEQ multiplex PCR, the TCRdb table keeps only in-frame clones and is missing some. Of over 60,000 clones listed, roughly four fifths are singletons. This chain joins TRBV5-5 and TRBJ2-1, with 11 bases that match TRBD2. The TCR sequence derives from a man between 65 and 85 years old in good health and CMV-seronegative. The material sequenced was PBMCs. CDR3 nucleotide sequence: TGTGCCAGCAGCTTGGATTTGCTCTCTAGCGGGAGGTCCGGCGAGCAGTTCTTC. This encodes CASSLDLLSSGRSGEQFF.